The rows below give T cell receptor beta chains drawn from one sample of a study of T cell responses to AZD1222 COVID-19 vaccine. Assay: immunoSEQ multiplex PCR; the TCRdb copy retains only in-frame clones and omits some. Of over 75,000 clones in the sample, 80% to 90% are singletons; the top ten hold under 3%. Sample: peripheral blood, taken 28 days after the second AZD1222 dose. The receptors here all came from an adult who received the AZD1222 COVID-19 vaccine. Each CDR3 is given with its conserved first and last residue. The D gene is left open where the match is weak. A row's size may be missing; if present it is once, few, many or a size class.

clone_size	j_call	d_call	v_call	cdr3_nt	cdr3_aa
NA	TRBJ2-3	NA	TRBV25-1	TGTGCCAGCAGTCGGTCCCTCGGGTCAGATACGCAGTATTTT	CASSRSLGSDTQYF
NA	TRBJ1-1	NA	TRBV7-9	TGTGCCAGCGGGAGCCTAAGAGGCACTGAAGCTTTCTTT	CASGSLRGTEAFF
NA	TRBJ2-1	TRBD2	TRBV4-2	TGTGCCAGCAGCCGATCCGGGACTAGTGTAGATGAGCAGTTCTTC	CASSRSGTSVDEQFF
once	TRBJ1-3	NA	TRBV7-9	TGTGCCAGCAGCTTAGCGTACAGCTCTGGAAACACCATATATTTT	CASSLAYSSGNTIYF
NA	TRBJ2-1	TRBD2	TRBV10-3	TGTGCCATCAGTGACGAGCGGGGGGGAACCTACAATGAGCAGTTCTTC	CAISDERGGTYNEQFF
NA	TRBJ2-5	NA	TRBV3-1/TRBV3-2	TGTGCCAGCAGCCAAACCCAAGAGACCCAGTACTTC	CASSQTQETQYF
once	TRBJ1-6	NA	TRBV19	TGTGCCAGTAGTATACAGGGTAATTCACCCCTCCACTTT	CASSIQGNSPLHF
NA	TRBJ2-5	NA	TRBV30	TGTGCCTGGAGTGCCGGTGAGACCCAGTACTTC	CAWSAGETQYF
NA	TRBJ2-1	NA	TRBV6-5	TGTGCCAGCAGTTACGACACCAACCCTTACAATGAGCAGTTCTTC	CASSYDTNPYNEQFF
few	TRBJ1-5	NA	TRBV6-2/TRBV6-3	TGTGCCAGCAGTTTTCCGTCGGATCAGCCCCAGCATTTT	CASSFPSDQPQHF
NA	TRBJ1-1	NA	TRBV15	TGTGCCACCAGCAGAGATTTCTTTAGTGGCACTGAAGCTTTCTTT	CATSRDFFSGTEAFF
NA	TRBJ1-5	NA	TRBV23-1	TGCGCCAGCCCTCATAAAACCAAGAAAAAAGGCAATCAGCCCCAGCATTTT	CASPHKTKKKGNQPQHF
once	TRBJ1-1	NA	TRBV5-1	TGCGCCAGCAGCTTGGTAGTCAGCACTGAAGCTTTCTTT	CASSLVVSTEAFF
once	TRBJ1-1	NA	TRBV2	TGTGCCAGCACAGTTCGGGTATCGGGGACTGAAGCTTTCTTT	CASTVRVSGTEAFF
NA	TRBJ2-5	TRBD2	TRBV7-6	TGTGCCAGCAGCTCGACTAGCGGGAGAGGGAAGACCCAGTACTTC	CASSSTSGRGKTQYF
NA	TRBJ2-1	NA	TRBV4-3	TGCGCCAGCAGCCAGACCGTAGAGAGCTCCTACAATGAGCAGTTCTTC	CASSQTVESSYNEQFF
NA	TRBJ1-1	NA	TRBV13	TGTGCCAGCGGCTTGTGGCAGGGGAACACTGAAGCTTTCTTT	CASGLWQGNTEAFF
NA	TRBJ1-2	NA	TRBV7-9	TGTGCCAGCAGCGAGACAGGTTTGCTCTATGGCTACACCTTC	CASSETGLLYGYTF
NA	TRBJ1-4	NA	TRBV18	TGTGCCAGCTCACCAAGGGGGGCGGCAACTAATGAAAAACTGTTTTTT	CASSPRGAATNEKLFF
once	TRBJ1-5	NA	TRBV30	TGTGCCTGGAGTGATTCGGGTCGGCAGCCCCAGCATTTT	CAWSDSGRQPQHF